This TCR beta chain originates from a study of cytomegalovirus exposure and HLA in healthy donors. Sequencing used immunoSEQ multiplex PCR; TCRdb keeps in-frame clones, though not all of them. The sample lists about 140,000 clones, almost 85% occurring once. The CDR3 is 15 residues long. V shed 0 bases and J 6 bases; nucleotides not matched to a gene: 5. Germline assignment: CDR1 KGHSH and CDR2 LQKENI. The TCR was taken from a woman in her twenties or thirties in good health and CMV-seronegative. J is TRBJ1-5 and V is TRBV18; 7 bases fit TRBD1. The sample consisted of PBMCs. Written as DNA, the CDR3 is TGTGCCAGCTCACCACCAGGGACAGAAAGTCAGCCCCAGCATTTT. Amino acids: CASSPPGTESQPQHF.